These 9 T cell receptor beta chains were all obtained from the same sample, sequenced in a study of cytomegalovirus exposure and HLA in healthy donors. The PCR contained 60 Vbeta and 13 Jbeta primers. The table came from immunoSEQ multiplex PCR; TCRdb's copy has only in-frame clones and leaves some out. Of 150,000 to 200,000 clones in the sample, around three quarters were seen once. Sequenced: PBMCs. The receptors stem from a man aged 35 to 55 in good health and CMV-seronegative.

V usage is TRBV9 and J usage is TRBJ2-2; 7 nucleotides match TRBD2. Germline V gene data show CDR1 as SGDLS and CDR2 as YYNGEE. V gave up 0 bases and J gave up 6 bases; unmatched junction bases: 5. The CDR3 is 15 amino acids. CDR3 region: CASSVVAGVAGELFF. The CDR3 DNA follows: TGTGCCAGCAGCGTAGTGGCGGGAGTGGCCGGGGAGCTGTTTTTT.

V is TRBV7-2 and J is TRBJ2-7, with TRBD1 matching 8 bases. The germline gives CDR1 SGHTA, CDR2 FQGNSA. The ends lost 1 base at V and 6 bases at J; junction bases unmatched: 5. CDR3 length: 14 amino acids. The CDR3 loop reads CASSLDWDRSEQYF. CDR3 bases: TGTGCCAGCAGCTTAGATTGGGACAGGAGCGAGCAGTACTTC.

A remark on this clone: Compared with germline, one end of the junction differs, possibly owing to a read error. The chain uses TRBV7-2 and TRBJ2-6; TRBD2 agrees at 9 bases. Germline V gives CDR1 SGHTA, CDR2 FQGNSA. This CDR3 spans 17 amino acids. Here the CDR3 DNA reads TGTGCCAGCAGCTTAGATAGCGGGAGCACTGGGGCCAACGGCCTGACTTTC. Amino acids: CASSLDSGSTGANGLTF.

This chain joins TRBV29-1 and TRBJ2-7; D possibly corresponds to TRBD1 (5 bases). CDR1 is SQVTM, CDR2 ANQGSEA, per germline. With 6 bases removed from V and 0 bases from J, the gap between germline ends came to 18 bases. The CDR3 length is 15 residues. The CDR3, as DNA: TGCAGCGTAGTTTTGACGGAAACAGGCTCCTACGAGCAGTACTTC. This codes for CSVVLTETGSYEQYF.

V and J are TRBV7-2 and TRBJ2-1; 9 nucleotides agree with TRBD2. Germline lookup yields CDR1 SGHTA and CDR2 FQGNSA. This CDR3 is 17 amino acids long. Trimming at V came to 4 bases and at J to 4 bases, leaving 11 bases not matched to a gene. The CDR3, as DNA: TGTGCCAGCAGCTCCCAATTAGCGGGAGTGGGATACAATGAGCAGTTCTTC. It yields the protein CASSSQLAGVGYNEQFF.

This chain connects TRBV5-4 to TRBJ2-5; D ambiguous. CDR1 is SGHNT, CDR2 YYREEE, per germline (reference sequence). The V end lost 3 bases, the J end lost 0 bases, and 6 bases lay between the germline ends. CDR3 length: 13 amino acids. The CDR3 region is CASSSMYQETQYF. The CDR3 bases are TGTGCCAGCAGCTCTATGTACCAAGAGACCCAGTACTTC.

This clone occurred many times. The chain has TRBV5-6 and TRBJ2-3; D may be TRBD2 (5 bases). This CDR3 is built from 14 residues. CDR1 is SGHDT and CDR2 is YYEEEE in the germline V gene. V lost 0 bases to trimming and J lost 2 bases, with 7 bases between them. The chain's CDR3 is CASSLVRVTDTQYF. CDR3 DNA: TGTGCCAGCAGCTTGGTGCGGGTCACAGATACGCAGTATTTT.

The V and J genes are TRBV19 and TRBJ1-2, with 11 bases aligning to TRBD1. Germline CDR1 is LNHDA and CDR2 is SQIVND (reference sequence). Trimming took 6 bases from V and 8 from J; bases not matched to a gene: 11. This CDR3 is 15 amino acids long. CDR3 nucleotides: TGTGCCAGTAGCACCGGGACAGGGGGTGCGCGGGGCTACACCTTC. Translation gives CASSTGTGGARGYTF.

V and J are TRBV7-9 and TRBJ2-1, with TRBD1 matching 7 bases. The CDR3 contains 15 residues. Germline CDR1 and CDR2: SEHNR and FQNEAQ (reference sequence). V lost 5 bases and J lost 1; bases outside the gene matches: 5. CDR3 in amino acids: CASSPRTGSYNEQFF. In nucleotides, the CDR3 is TGTGCCAGCAGCCCAAGGACAGGTTCCTACAATGAGCAGTTCTTC.